This T cell receptor (beta chain) comes out of a study of T cell repertoires in cytomegalovirus infection. At the level of the study: Public TCR beta signatures indicated both CMV infection and matching HLA type. Study-wide findings and caveats: Based on cumulative public TCR beta family frequency, carriers of CMV plus the relevant HLA were identified. Clonotypes of TCR beta that were HLA-C-restricted and CMV-specific dominated the ex vivo response.

V shed 7 bases, J shed 3 bases, and the junction held 16 bases outside the gene matches. The CDR3 totals 17 residues. CDR1 ENHRY and CDR2 SYGVKD come from the germline V gene. Notes on this clonotype: The antigen is undetermined.

TCRdb processed the reads anew with MiXCR; each CDR3 protein has one entry. The table records about 160,000 distinct CDR3 sequences, approximately 17% of them present only once. Sequences were obtained from CD8+ T cells from PBMCs. The clonotype was recovered from a human donor in good health (CMV status not recorded). Some clones in this sample may be carry-over from other donors' samples. This rearrangement joins TRBV10-3 to TRBJ2-3; TRBD2 matches at 7 bases. The chain's CDR3 is CAIMAQTSGALTDTQYF. The CDR3 nucleotides are TGTGCCATCATGGCCCAGACCAGCGGGGCGCTTACAGATACGCAGTATTTT.